These 28 T cell receptor beta chains came from one sample sequenced in a study of identical twins. A single record per CDR3 protein comes from TCRdb applying MiXCR to the 5' RACE reads. The table records some 240,000 distinct CDR3 sequences, about 10% of them present only once. Sequencing was done on a sample of memory T cells sorted from blood. The receptors derive from a man over 45 in good health.

This clonotype has more than one count but fewer than ten. This chain's CDR3 is CASSLGRTVYGYTF. The CDR3 DNA follows: TGTGCCAGCAGTTTGGGACGGACAGTCTATGGCTACACCTTC. The V and J genes are TRBV28 and TRBJ1-2; D is possibly TRBD1 (6 bases). Germline V gene sequence: CDR1 MDHEN, CDR2 SYDVKM. Trimming removed 3 bases at V and 4 bases at J, with 12 bases between. This CDR3 spans 14 amino acids.

This clonotype was picked up many times. V is TRBV10-2 and J is TRBJ2-7; tentatively, D is TRBD1 (7 bases). V dropped 5 bases and J dropped 3 bases, with 14 bases sitting between them. Germline CDR1 and CDR2: WSHSY and SAAADI. The length of the CDR3 is 14 residues. The CDR3 loop reads CASSPGGQSYEQYF. CDR3 coding DNA: TGCGCCAGCAGTCCCGGGGGACAGAGCTACGAGCAGTACTTC.

J is TRBJ2-1 and V is TRBV7-3; D is possibly TRBD1 or TRBD2 (5 bases each). Looked up from germline, CDR1 is SGHTA and CDR2 is FQGTGA. CDR3 size: 15 residues. The V end was cut by 1 base, the J end by 6 bases, with 13 bases between. This CDR3 is CASSLNSPGSNEQFF. Written as DNA, the CDR3 is TGTGCCAGCAGCTTAAACAGTCCAGGGAGCAATGAGCAGTTCTTC.

This chain connects TRBV9 to TRBJ2-3; TRBD2 agrees at 7 bases. This CDR3 has 15 amino acids. The germline CDR1 and CDR2 sequences are SGDLS and YYNGEE. The trim removed 7 bases at V and 0 bases at J, leaving 8 bases unmatched. CDR3 amino acids: CASGPSGFSTDTQYF. CDR3 DNA: TGTGCCAGCGGGCCTAGCGGATTTAGCACAGATACGCAGTATTTT.

This clonotype was seen at least ten times. V gene TRBV5-1 combines with J gene TRBJ2-2, with 7 bases identical to TRBD1. The length of the CDR3 is 15 residues. V was clipped by 3 bases and J by 0 bases; unmatched bases: 2. CDR1 and CDR2 (germline): SGHRS, YFSETQ. The CDR3 protein is CASSWDRSNTGELFF. The CDR3 coding sequence is TGCGCCAGCAGCTGGGACAGATCGAACACCGGGGAGCTGTTTTTT.

This clonotype has more than one count but fewer than ten. This rearrangement joins TRBV19 to TRBJ2-2; 9 bases fit TRBD2. J lost 3 bases, V lost 4 bases, and 9 bases had no gene match. This CDR3 comprises 17 residues. Germline values: CDR1 LNHDA, CDR2 SQIVND (reference sequence). The CDR3 loop reads CASSTTGLAKDTGELFF. In DNA form, the CDR3 reads TGTGCCAGTAGTACCACGGGACTAGCTAAGGACACCGGGGAGCTGTTTTTT.

This clonotype was seen ten or more times. This chain joins TRBV5-1 and TRBJ2-6; D ambiguous. Trimming shortened V by 6 bases and J by 4 bases, and 11 bases separated the two germline ends. Germline CDR1 is SGHRS and CDR2 is YFSETQ. The CDR3 is made up of 14 amino acids. In nucleotides, the CDR3 is TGCGCCAGCACCCAGGATTCGGGGGCCAACGTCCTGACTTTC. It specifies CASTQDSGANVLTF.

This clonotype came up many times. The limits of the CDR3 on the DNA are not certain, so only TCRdb's listed CDR3 is given. V usage is TRBV6-1 and J usage is TRBJ1-1. Per the germline V gene, CDR1 is MNHNS and CDR2 is SASEGT. The CDR3 region is 13 residues in length, termini included. CDR3 region: CASSTVFGSEAFF.

This clonotype was detected many times. The chain carries TRBV4-3 and TRBJ2-5; the D gene is possibly TRBD2 (6 bases). CDR3 length equals 13 residues. Trimming took 0 bases from V and 9 from J, leaving 11 bases between them. Germline V lookup: CDR1 LGHNA, CDR2 YSLEER. CDR3 protein: CASSQEYREAQYF. The CDR3 nucleotides are TGCGCCAGCAGCCAAGAATATAGGGAGGCCCAGTACTTC.

This clonotype has a handful of counts. The chain is built from TRBV7-9 and TRBJ2-2; no firm D call. The CDR3 has 14 residues. CDR1 and CDR2 from the germline V gene are SEHNR and FQNEAQ (reference sequence). V dropped 3 bases and J dropped 0 bases, with 5 bases sitting between them. CDR3 nucleotides: TGTGCCAGCAGCTTCGATTCGAACACCGGGGAGCTGTTTTTT. Protein sequence: CASSFDSNTGELFF.

Ten or more counts support this clonotype. The chain is built from TRBV6-5 and TRBJ2-3; the D gene is possibly TRBD1 (9 bases). This CDR3 has 17 residues. The V end lost 6 bases, the J end lost 6 bases, and 25 bases lay between the germline ends. The V gene's germline CDR1 is MNHEY and CDR2 SVGAGI. CDR3 DNA sequence: TGTGCCAGCAGATACAGCGGGGGTGGACAGGGGCTCGATACGCAGTATTTT. This sequence encodes CASRYSGGGQGLDTQYF.

With regard to this clonotype: The junction and the germline gene differ at one end; a read error may be behind it. The CDR3 DNA is TGTGCTAGCAGCCCCGACAGGTCCGGCGAGCAGTACTTC. Amino acids: CASSPDRSGEQYF. This sequence joins TRBV7-7 and TRBJ2-7, with D perhaps TRBD1 (6 bases). Looked up from germline, CDR1 is SSHAT and CDR2 is FNYEAQ (reference sequence). The CDR3 length is 13 residues.

The gene calls are TRBV28 and TRBJ2-3; 10 bases fit TRBD2. CDR3 length: 21 residues. Germline-derived CDR1 and CDR2 are MDHEN and SYDVKM. V gave up 3 bases and J gave up 2 bases; unmatched junction bases: 20. The CDR3 here is CASSFQSPSSGGRNPTDTQYF. The CDR3 nucleotides read TGTGCCAGCAGTTTTCAGTCTCCCTCTAGCGGGGGAAGAAATCCCACAGATACGCAGTATTTT.

The genes are TRBV6-5 and TRBJ1-5, with D tentatively TRBD1 (5 bases). The length of the CDR3 is 15 residues. Germline V gives CDR1 MNHEY, CDR2 SVGAGI. V was pared by 2 bases and J by 4 bases, with 12 bases between. The CDR3 is CASSYHGDGNQPQHF. CDR3 sequence (DNA): TGTGCCAGCAGTTACCACGGGGACGGTAATCAGCCCCAGCATTTT.

This chain joins TRBV20-1 and TRBJ2-3; no firm D call. This CDR3 has 15 residues. Trimming took 0 bases from V and 0 from J, leaving 10 bases between them. Germline loops: CDR1 DFQATT, CDR2 SNEGSKA (reference sequence). The CDR3 DNA is TGCAGTGCTAGAGATTCAGGTGCTAGCACAGATACGCAGTATTTT. This encodes CSARDSGASTDTQYF.

The J gene is TRBJ2-1, the V gene TRBV6-5; D perhaps matches TRBD1 (5 bases). CDR1 and CDR2 from the germline V gene are MNHEY and SVGAGI. CDR3 length: 14 amino acids. V was trimmed by 0 bases and J by 6 bases, leaving 9 bases between them. CDR3 amino acids: CASSYSGAGNEQFF. CDR3 coding DNA: TGTGCCAGCAGTTACTCAGGGGCCGGCAATGAGCAGTTCTTC.

This clonotype was observed a few times. V and J are TRBV5-1 and TRBJ2-7; 7 bases match TRBD2. In germline, CDR1 is SGHRS, CDR2 YFSETQ. J gave up 0 bases and V 5 bases, and 2 bases lay outside the gene matches. The CDR3 has 13 amino acids. The CDR3 protein is CASRSGISYEQYF. For the CDR3, the DNA is TGCGCCAGCAGAAGCGGGATCTCCTACGAGCAGTACTTC.

This chain links TRBV18 with TRBJ2-7, with D perhaps matching TRBD1 (5 bases). There are 15 residues in the CDR3. Deletions cut 2 bases from V and 4 bases from J, with 15 bases between. Germline CDR1 reads KGHSH; CDR2 reads LQKENI. CDR3 nucleotide sequence: TGTGCCAGCTCACCAACCGGACAAGGGGATTACGAGCAGTACTTC. As protein: CASSPTGQGDYEQYF.

This clonotype occurred a few times. J is TRBJ2-1 and V is TRBV6-2 or TRBV6-3; a weak D match, TRBD2 (6 bases). V was cut by 8 bases and J by 0 bases, with 14 bases left in between. Looked up from germline, CDR1 is MNHEY and CDR2 is SVGEGT. The CDR3 extends over 15 amino acids. The CDR3: CASVIGGLSYNEQFF. CDR3 nucleotide sequence: TGTGCCAGCGTAATCGGGGGACTCTCCTACAATGAGCAGTTCTTC.

This clonotype was seen ten or more times. This chain connects TRBV5-6 to TRBJ2-7; TRBD1 matches at 12 bases. V lost 7 bases, J lost 0 bases, and 2 bases stayed unmatched. The germline gives CDR1 SGHDT, CDR2 YYEEEE. This CDR3 comprises 14 residues. CDR3 protein: CASGTGGLSYEQYF. The CDR3 bases are TGTGCCAGCGGGACAGGGGGCCTCTCCTACGAGCAGTACTTC.

This clonotype was counted only a few times. The chain couples TRBV12-3 or TRBV12-4 to TRBJ2-3; the match to TRBD2 covers 9 bases. The CDR3 contains 15 residues. V gave up 10 bases and J gave up 4 bases; unmatched junction bases: 12. The CDR3 DNA reads as TGTGCCACCCTCTTGGGACTAGCTTTCTCAGATACGCAGTATTTT. Protein sequence: CATLLGLAFSDTQYF.

V is TRBV7-2 and J is TRBJ1-6, with D unclear. CDR1 is SGHTA and CDR2 is FQGNSA in the germline V gene. Trimming shortened V by 1 base and J by 10 bases, and 8 bases separated the two germline ends. The CDR3 contains 13 residues. The CDR3 loop reads CASSLDLWSPLHF. CDR3 in DNA: TGTGCCAGCAGCTTAGACTTGTGGTCACCCCTCCACTTT. Based on the CDR3 plus reference TRBV7-2 and TRBJ1-6, the full variable domain is GAGVSQSPSNKVTEKGKDVELRCDPISGHTALYWYRQSLGQGLEFLIYFQGNSAPDKSGLPSDRFSAERTGGSVSTLTIQRTQQEDSAVYLCASSLDLWSPLHFGNGTRLTVT.

This clonotype was recorded many times. The chain links TRBV5-1 to TRBJ2-7; D is possibly TRBD2 (5 bases). Trimming cost V 4 bases and J 0 bases, with 11 bases left between them. There are 14 residues in the CDR3. CDR1 is SGHRS, CDR2 YFSETQ, per germline. Here the CDR3 reads CASSNPRGSYEQYF. The CDR3 nucleotides are TGCGCCAGCAGCAACCCCCGGGGCTCCTACGAGCAGTACTTC.

V usage is TRBV28 and J usage is TRBJ2-7; D possibly corresponds to TRBD1 (5 bases). The CDR3 consists of 13 residues. The germline V and J ends were trimmed by 8 bases and 3 bases, with 14 bases remaining between them. Germline CDR1 is MDHEN and CDR2 is SYDVKM. For the CDR3, the DNA is TGTGCCAGCGCCCGTGGGCAGGGCTACGAGCAGTACTTC. Translation: CASARGQGYEQYF.

This clonotype was recorded many times. CDR3 residues: CASSFRLAGTYNEQFF. The CDR3, as DNA: TGTGCCAGCAGTTTCCGACTAGCGGGGACCTACAATGAGCAGTTCTTC. V gene TRBV12-3 or TRBV12-4 combines with J gene TRBJ2-1, with 11 bases matching TRBD2. The CDR3 length is 16 residues. The J segment lost 2 bases and the V segment lost 3 bases, leaving 3 bases of the junction unmatched.

This clonotype was seen a few times. This chain joins TRBV27 and TRBJ2-2; D gene ambiguous. The germline CDR1 and CDR2 sequences are MNHEY and SMNVEV (reference sequence). This CDR3 comprises 17 residues. Trimming stripped 0 bases from V and 3 bases from J, with 14 bases between. This chain's CDR3 is CASSLSTSDTYTGELFF. CDR3 in DNA: TGTGCCAGCAGTTTATCGACATCCGACACTTACACCGGGGAGCTGTTTTTT.

The chain combines TRBV7-2 with TRBJ2-1, with 7 bases lining up with TRBD1. The CDR3 loop spans 16 amino acids. Trimming removed 1 base from V and 0 bases from J; junction bases left unmatched: 3. Germline CDR1 and CDR2: SGHTA and FQGNSA. The CDR3 DNA reads TGTGCCAGCAGCTTAGTAGGGACAGCCTCCTACAATGAGCAGTTCTTC. This sequence encodes CASSLVGTASYNEQFF.

This clonotype was recorded at least ten times. This chain links TRBV4-2 with TRBJ2-7; possible D gene TRBD2, 6 bases. Looked up from germline, CDR1 is LGHNA and CDR2 is YNFKEQ. The CDR3 extends over 17 amino acids. Trimming stripped 0 bases from V and 2 bases from J, with 17 bases between. CDR3: CASSQDFGLATTYEQYF. In nucleotides, the CDR3 is TGTGCCAGCAGCCAAGATTTCGGGCTAGCGACAACCTACGAGCAGTACTTC.